These 24 T cell receptor beta chains share one sample of origin, sequenced in a study of CD8+ T cells in alopecia areata. Noted treatment: oral pan-JAK inhibitor, 5-10 mg twice daily. After isolation, RNA underwent reverse transcription to generate cDNA as the sequencing template. The data were produced by immunoSEQ multiplex PCR, yet TCRdb's version contains in-frame clones alone and is incomplete. The repertoire holds under 300,000 clones, with around 64% as singletons. This specimen consisted of CD4+ T cells sorted from blood, obtained between weeks 51 and 54, from a patient treated with tofacitinib. The receptor set was obtained from a human donor with alopecia areata.

This clone has more than one count but fewer than ten. This chain connects TRBV5-1 to TRBJ1-1, with 8 bases lining up with TRBD1. Germline lookup yields CDR1 SGHRS and CDR2 YFSETQ. V was pared by 2 bases and J by 4 bases, with 7 bases of the junction left unmatched. CDR3 size: 15 residues. The CDR3 loop is CASSFAGGSITEAFF. CDR3 nucleotides: TGCGCCAGCAGCTTCGCAGGGGGCTCGATCACTGAAGCTTTCTTT.

There are a few counts of this clone. This chain joins TRBV7-2 and TRBJ1-4, with D possibly being TRBD1 (6 bases). The germline CDR1 and CDR2 sequences are SGHTA and FQGNSA. Trimming left V 2 bases short and J 7 bases short, with 14 bases between. CDR3 size: 15 residues. The CDR3 is CASSLNQQGSEKLFF. CDR3 nucleotide sequence: TGTGCCAGCAGCTTAAATCAACAGGGCAGTGAAAAACTGTTTTTT.

V is TRBV4-2 and J is TRBJ1-1, with D hard to call. The CDR3 is made up of 18 amino acids. The V gene's germline CDR1 is LGHNA and CDR2 YNFKEQ. Trimming pared 0 bases from V and 5 bases from J, leaving 22 bases between. In nucleotides, the CDR3 is TGTGCCAGCAGCCAAGATTCCCCCCCGACATCGGGGATTACTGAAGCTTTCTTT. Protein sequence: CASSQDSPPTSGITEAFF.

The count of this clone is one. The rearrangement joins TRBV28 to TRBJ1-6; D gene ambiguous. In germline, CDR1 is MDHEN, CDR2 SYDVKM. CDR3 size: 16 residues. V was shortened by 6 bases and J by 0 bases, with 12 bases between the two germline ends. CDR3 loop: CASSQRSSSYNSPLHF. CDR3 nucleotides: TGTGCCAGCAGCCAAAGGTCGAGCTCCTATAATTCACCCCTCCACTTT. Complete variable domain (other parts from reference TRBV28 and TRBJ1-6): DVKVTQSSRYLVKRTGEKVFLECVQDMDHENMFWYRQDPGLGLRLIYFSYDVKMKEKGDIPEGYSVSREKKERFSLILESASTNQTSMYLCASSQRSSSYNSPLHFGNGTRLTVT.

The chain has TRBV9 and TRBJ2-3, with TRBD2 matching 13 bases. CDR1 and CDR2 (germline): SGDLS, YYNGEE. The CDR3 contains 17 residues. J lost 6 bases, V lost 3 bases, and 10 bases had no gene match. The CDR3 DNA reads TGTGCCAGCAGCGCCATAAGGACTAGCGGGGGTGGTGATACGCAGTATTTT. It encodes CASSAIRTSGGGDTQYF.

The rearrangement joins TRBV6-1 to TRBJ2-7; 14 bases map to TRBD2. Per the germline V gene, CDR1 is MNHNS and CDR2 is SASEGT. J lost 6 bases, V lost 4 bases, and 8 bases had no gene match. There are 16 residues in the CDR3. The CDR3 spells CASSGRLAGGPREQYF. CDR3 DNA: TGTGCCAGCAGTGGCAGACTAGCGGGGGGGCCACGCGAGCAGTACTTC.

J is TRBJ1-1 and V is TRBV30; D unresolved. Trimming pared 5 bases from V and 4 bases from J, leaving 14 bases between. The CDR3 has 13 residues. The germline V gene encodes CDR1 GTSNPN and CDR2 SVGIG (reference sequence). CDR3 region: CAWDRVASTEAFF. The CDR3 DNA follows: TGTGCCTGGGATCGGGTGGCGAGCACTGAAGCTTTCTTT.

The chain recombines TRBV6-5 with TRBJ2-1; D gene uncertain. Germline assignment: CDR1 MNHEY and CDR2 SVGAGI. The CDR3 loop spans 11 amino acids. The V end was cut by 7 bases, the J end by 12 bases, with 13 bases between. In DNA, the CDR3 is TGTGCCAGCACTAAGGGCCTTTGGCAGTTCTTC. Amino acid sequence: CASTKGLWQFF.

V and J are TRBV27 and TRBJ1-2; possible D gene TRBD1, 5 bases. Germline V gene lookup returns CDR1 MNHEY and CDR2 SMNVEV (reference sequence). Trimming pared 5 bases from V and 8 bases from J, leaving 18 bases between. The CDR3 consists of 14 residues. The CDR3: CASSDGTGLWGYTF. CDR3 DNA sequence: TGTGCCAGCAGTGACGGGACGGGACTTTGGGGCTACACCTTC.

The rearrangement links TRBV23-1 to TRBJ1-1; possibly TRBD1 for D (5 bases). TRBV23-1 is assigned to the ORF class and has an uncertain function. This CDR3 is built from 13 residues. V dropped 8 bases and J dropped 2 bases, with 12 bases sitting between them. CDR3 loop: CASAGGLNTEAFF. CDR3 DNA: TGCGCCAGCGCCGGGGGGTTAAACACTGAAGCTTTCTTT.

For the CDR3, the DNA is TGTGCCAGCAGCCCGGGACCGCATAACAATGAGCAGTTCTTC. Translated: CASSPGPHNNEQFF. The chain joins TRBV5-6 to TRBJ2-1; possibly TRBD1 or TRBD2 for D (5 bases each). The CDR3 is made up of 14 amino acids. Per germline, CDR1 SGHDT and CDR2 YYEEEE. Trimming stripped 4 bases from V and 5 bases from J, with 13 bases between. Full variable domain (missing parts from reference TRBV5-6 and TRBJ2-1): DAGVTQSPTHLIKTRGQQVTLRCSPKSGHDTVSWYQQALGQGPQFIFQYYEEEERQRGNFPDRFSGHQFPNYSSELNVNALLLGDSALYLCASSPGPHNNEQFFGPGTRLTVL.

This sequence joins TRBV5-1 and TRBJ1-2; no clear D. This CDR3 spans 13 amino acids. Germline CDR1 and CDR2: SGHRS and YFSETQ. Trimming removed 0 bases at V and 4 bases at J, with 7 bases between. CDR3 nucleotide sequence: TGCGCCAGCAGCTTGGCTACTGCCTATGGCTACACCTTC. The encoded protein is CASSLATAYGYTF.

The chain couples TRBV29-1 to TRBJ2-5; D gene uncertain. The CDR3 covers 13 residues. Deletions cut 8 bases from V and 2 bases from J, with 15 bases between. Germline V lookup: CDR1 SQVTM, CDR2 ANQGSEA. CDR3 DNA: TGCAGCCACAAGACGGGTTTACAAGAGACCCAGTACTTC. Translated, it gives CSHKTGLQETQYF.

J is TRBJ2-1 and V is TRBV30; the D is unclear. CDR1 and CDR2 (germline): GTSNPN, SVGIG (reference sequence). The CDR3 loop spans 12 amino acids. The V gene lost 3 bases and the J gene lost 4 bases, with 7 bases spanning the gap. CDR3 in amino acids: CAWSPRYNEQFF. The CDR3 DNA reads TGTGCCTGGAGCCCCCGGTACAATGAGCAGTTCTTC.

Comment on this clone: This CDR3 is also generated by other DNA sequences in the sample. This chain connects TRBV30 to TRBJ1-5; D gene ambiguous. The germline V gene encodes CDR1 GTSNPN and CDR2 SVGIG (reference sequence). This CDR3 has 13 residues. Trimming pared 1 base from V and 1 base from J, leaving 5 bases between. CDR3: CAWSGGSNQPQHF. In DNA form, the CDR3 reads TGTGCCTGGAGTGGCGGGAGCAATCAGCCCCAGCATTTT.

J is TRBJ2-7 and V is TRBV11-1, with D perhaps TRBD1 (5 bases). Germline V gene sequence: CDR1 SGHAT, CDR2 FQDESV (reference sequence). This CDR3 has 12 amino acids. Deletions cut 5 bases from V and 7 bases from J, with 12 bases between. The CDR3 bases are TGTGCCAGCAGCCCCCGGACATTTGAGCAGTACTTC. Its translation is CASSPRTFEQYF.

A few counts support this clone. J is TRBJ2-5 and V is TRBV7-9; D gene unclear. V was shortened by 1 base and J by 5 bases, with 8 bases between the two germline ends. This CDR3 is built from 13 residues. CDR1 is SEHNR, CDR2 FQNEAQ, per germline (reference sequence). CDR3 nucleotides: TGTGCCAGCAGCTTAGGGGCCACGGAGACCCAGTACTTC. As protein: CASSLGATETQYF.

The chain carries TRBV7-9 and TRBJ2-3; 7 nucleotides agree with TRBD2. Germline CDR1 reads SEHNR; CDR2 reads FQNEAQ (reference sequence). V lost 2 bases and J lost 0; bases outside the gene matches: 2. The CDR3 is made up of 15 amino acids. The CDR3 sequence: CASSLKAGSTDTQYF. The CDR3 coding sequence is TGTGCCAGCAGCTTAAAAGCGGGGAGCACAGATACGCAGTATTTT.

This rearrangement joins TRBV9 to TRBJ2-7; D is unresolved. The CDR3 length is 16 residues. Between the trimmed V and J ends, which lost 0 bases and 0 bases, there was a span of 13 bases. Per the germline V gene, CDR1 is SGDLS and CDR2 is YYNGEE. The CDR3 reads CASSVGWSASSYEQYF. The CDR3 DNA is TGTGCCAGCAGCGTAGGATGGAGCGCTAGCTCCTACGAGCAGTACTTC.

The gene calls are TRBV7-3 and TRBJ2-7; no clear D. CDR1 is SGHTA and CDR2 is FQGTGA in the germline V gene. The length of the CDR3 is 17 residues. Trimming removed 2 bases from V and 3 bases from J, with 20 bases in between. This chain's CDR3 is CASSLLRRQLFHYEQYF. The CDR3 DNA reads TGTGCCAGCAGCTTATTACGCAGGCAATTGTTCCACTACGAGCAGTACTTC. Supplemented by reference TRBV7-3 and TRBJ2-7, the full variable domain reads GAGVSQTPSNKVTEKGKYVELRCDPISGHTALYWYRQSLGQGPEFLIYFQGTGAADDSGLPNDRFFAVRPEGSVSTLKIQRTERGDSAVYLCASSLLRRQLFHYEQYFGPGTRLTVT.

The V gene is TRBV9, the J gene TRBJ2-3, with 14 bases fitting TRBD2. Germline V gene data show CDR1 as SGDLS and CDR2 as YYNGEE. Trimming cost V 5 bases and J 1 base; bases outside gene matches: 9. The CDR3 consists of 18 residues. CDR3 in amino acids: CASSETSGGAPGTDTQYF. The CDR3 DNA reads as TGTGCCAGCAGTGAGACTAGCGGGGGGGCCCCGGGCACAGATACGCAGTATTTT.

The chain uses TRBV18 and TRBJ2-7; TRBD1 is a possible D gene (6 bases). Per the germline V gene, CDR1 is KGHSH and CDR2 is LQKENI. The CDR3 is made up of 15 amino acids. V lost 1 base to trimming and J lost 0 bases, with 10 bases between them. CDR3 DNA: TGTGCCAGCTCACCACGGACAGAGTCCTCCTACGAGCAGTACTTC. It translates to CASSPRTESSYEQYF.

The chain combines TRBV14 with TRBJ2-5; a weak D match, TRBD1 (5 bases). Germline assignment: CDR1 SGHDN and CDR2 FVKESK. V was clipped by 4 bases and J by 2 bases, with 8 bases between them. The CDR3 is 13 amino acids. CDR3 sequence reads: CASSRTRQETQYF. In DNA, the CDR3 is TGTGCCAGCAGCCGGACAAGGCAAGAGACCCAGTACTTC.

This clone was recorded once. This chain joins TRBV6-5 and TRBJ1-5, with a weak D call TRBD1 (5 bases). The CDR3 consists of 14 residues. Deletions cut 5 bases from V and 5 bases from J, with 13 bases between. The germline CDR1 and CDR2 sequences are MNHEY and SVGAGI. The CDR3 sequence: CASSRTGLHQPQHF. The DNA for the CDR3 is TGTGCCAGCAGTCGAACAGGACTCCATCAGCCCCAGCATTTT.